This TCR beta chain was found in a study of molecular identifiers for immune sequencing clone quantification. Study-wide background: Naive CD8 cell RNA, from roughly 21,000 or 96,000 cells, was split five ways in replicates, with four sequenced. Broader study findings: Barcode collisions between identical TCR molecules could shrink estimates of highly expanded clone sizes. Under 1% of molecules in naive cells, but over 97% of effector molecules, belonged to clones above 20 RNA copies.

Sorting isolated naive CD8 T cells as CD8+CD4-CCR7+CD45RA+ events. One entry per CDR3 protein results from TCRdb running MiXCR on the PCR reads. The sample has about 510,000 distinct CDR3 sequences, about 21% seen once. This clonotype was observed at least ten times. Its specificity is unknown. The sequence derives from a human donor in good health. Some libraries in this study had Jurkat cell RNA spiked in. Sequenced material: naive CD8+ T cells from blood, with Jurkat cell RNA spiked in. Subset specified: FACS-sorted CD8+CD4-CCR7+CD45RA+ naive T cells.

The chain's CDR3 is CASRDPTGGQPQHF. CDR3 in DNA: TGTGCCAGCAGGGACCCCACAGGGGGTCAGCCCCAGCATTTT. The rearrangement links TRBV6-1 to TRBJ1-5; 8 nucleotides agree with TRBD1. The ends lost 6 bases at V and 6 bases at J; junction bases unmatched: 7. This CDR3 is built from 14 residues. Germline V lookup: CDR1 MNHNS, CDR2 SASEGT.